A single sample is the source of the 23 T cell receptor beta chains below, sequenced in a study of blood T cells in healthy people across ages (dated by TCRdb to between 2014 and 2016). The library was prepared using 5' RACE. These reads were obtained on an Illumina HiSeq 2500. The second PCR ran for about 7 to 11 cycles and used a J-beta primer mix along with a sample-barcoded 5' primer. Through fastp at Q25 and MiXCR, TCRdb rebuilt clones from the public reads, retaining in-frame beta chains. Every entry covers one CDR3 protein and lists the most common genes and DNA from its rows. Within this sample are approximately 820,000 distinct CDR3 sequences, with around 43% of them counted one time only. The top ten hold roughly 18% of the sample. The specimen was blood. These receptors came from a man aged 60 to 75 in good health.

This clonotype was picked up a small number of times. The CDR3 nucleotides are TGCAGTGCTAGTGGGACAGGGGGCTATGGCTACACCTTC. This sequence encodes CSASGTGGYGYTF. V is TRBV20-1 and J is TRBJ1-2; 11 positions agree with TRBD1. The CDR3 totals 13 residues. Germline loops: CDR1 DFQATT, CDR2 SNEGSKA (reference sequence). The ends lost 3 bases at V and 4 bases at J; junction bases unmatched: 1.

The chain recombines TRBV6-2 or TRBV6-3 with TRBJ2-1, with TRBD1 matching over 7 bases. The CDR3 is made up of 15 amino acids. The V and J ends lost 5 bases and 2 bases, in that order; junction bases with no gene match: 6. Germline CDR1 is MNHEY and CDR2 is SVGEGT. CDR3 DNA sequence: TGTGCCAGCAGTAACAACAGGGGAGCCTACAATGAGCAGTTCTTC. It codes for CASSNNRGAYNEQFF.

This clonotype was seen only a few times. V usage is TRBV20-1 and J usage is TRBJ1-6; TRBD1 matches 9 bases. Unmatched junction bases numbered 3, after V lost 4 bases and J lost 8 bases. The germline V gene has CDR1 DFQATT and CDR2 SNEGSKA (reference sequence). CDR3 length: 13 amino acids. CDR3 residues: CSANRGQDSPLHF. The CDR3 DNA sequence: TGCAGTGCTAACAGGGGGCAAGATTCACCCCTCCACTTT.

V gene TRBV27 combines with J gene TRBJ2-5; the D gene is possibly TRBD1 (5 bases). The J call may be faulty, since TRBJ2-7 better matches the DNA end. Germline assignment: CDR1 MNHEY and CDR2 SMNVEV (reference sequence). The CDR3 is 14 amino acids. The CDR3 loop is CASSSRGFTYEQYF. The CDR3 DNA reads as TGTGCCAGCAGTTCTAGGGGATTTACCTACGAGCAGTACTTC.

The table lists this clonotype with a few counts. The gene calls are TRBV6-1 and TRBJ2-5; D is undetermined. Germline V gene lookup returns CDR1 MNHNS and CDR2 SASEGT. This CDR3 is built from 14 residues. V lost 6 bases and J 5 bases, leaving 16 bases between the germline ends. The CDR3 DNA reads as TGTGCCAGCAGGGCAACCACAGTTGGGGAGACCCAGTACTTC. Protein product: CASRATTVGETQYF.

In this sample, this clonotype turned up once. CDR3 nucleotide sequence: TGTGCCAGCTCCCGATATCCGCACCGGGACACAACCTACGAGCAGTACTTC. It is translated as CASSRYPHRDTTYEQYF. The genes are TRBV18 and TRBJ2-4; tentatively, D is TRBD1 (6 bases). The end of the DNA is better explained by TRBJ2-7, so the J call may be wrong. The germline V gene has CDR1 KGHSH and CDR2 LQKENI. The CDR3 is 17 residues long.

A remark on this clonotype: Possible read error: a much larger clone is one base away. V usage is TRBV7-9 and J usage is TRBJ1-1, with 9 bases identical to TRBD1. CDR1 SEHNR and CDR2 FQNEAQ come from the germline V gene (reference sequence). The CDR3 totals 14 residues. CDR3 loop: CACSLGTGITEAFF. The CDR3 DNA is TGTGCCTGCAGCTTGGGGACAGGGATCACTGAAGCTTTCTTT.

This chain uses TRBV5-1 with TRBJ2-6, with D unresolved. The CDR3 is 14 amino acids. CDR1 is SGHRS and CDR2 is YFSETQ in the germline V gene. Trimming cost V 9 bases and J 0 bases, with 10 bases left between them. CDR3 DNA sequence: TGCGCCACCGCGGAATCCTCTGGGGCCAACGTCCTGACTTTC. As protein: CATAESSGANVLTF. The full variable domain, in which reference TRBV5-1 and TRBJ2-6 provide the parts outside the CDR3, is KAGVTQTPRYLIKTRGQQVTLSCSPISGHRSVSWYQQTPGQGLQFLFEYFSETQRNKGNFPGRFSGRQFSNSRSEMNVSTLELGDSALYLCATAESSGANVLTFGAGSRLTVL.

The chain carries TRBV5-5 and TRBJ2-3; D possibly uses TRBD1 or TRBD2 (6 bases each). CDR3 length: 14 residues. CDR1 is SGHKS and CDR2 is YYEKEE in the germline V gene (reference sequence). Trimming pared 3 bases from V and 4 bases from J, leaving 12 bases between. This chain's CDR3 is CASSYGGQADTQYF. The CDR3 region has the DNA TGTGCCAGCAGCTATGGGGGGCAGGCAGATACGCAGTATTTT.

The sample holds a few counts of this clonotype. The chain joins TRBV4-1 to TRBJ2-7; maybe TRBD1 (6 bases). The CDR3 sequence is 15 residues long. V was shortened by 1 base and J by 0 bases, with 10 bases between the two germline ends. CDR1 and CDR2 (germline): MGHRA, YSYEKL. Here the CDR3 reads CASSQVGQNSYEQYF. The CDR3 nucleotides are TGCGCCAGCAGCCAAGTTGGACAGAACTCCTACGAGCAGTACTTC.

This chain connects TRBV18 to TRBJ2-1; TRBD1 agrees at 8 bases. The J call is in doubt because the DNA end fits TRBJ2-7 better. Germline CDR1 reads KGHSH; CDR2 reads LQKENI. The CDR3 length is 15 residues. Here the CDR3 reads CASSQQGGAYNEQYF. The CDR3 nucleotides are TGTGCCAGCTCACAACAGGGGGGCGCCTACAATGAGCAGTACTTC.

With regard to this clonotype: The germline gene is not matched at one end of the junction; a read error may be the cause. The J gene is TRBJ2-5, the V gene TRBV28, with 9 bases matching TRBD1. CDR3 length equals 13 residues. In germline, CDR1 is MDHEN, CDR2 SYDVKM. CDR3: CASGTGFQETQYF. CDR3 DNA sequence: TGCGCCAGCGGGACAGGGTTCCAAGAGACCCAGTACTTC.

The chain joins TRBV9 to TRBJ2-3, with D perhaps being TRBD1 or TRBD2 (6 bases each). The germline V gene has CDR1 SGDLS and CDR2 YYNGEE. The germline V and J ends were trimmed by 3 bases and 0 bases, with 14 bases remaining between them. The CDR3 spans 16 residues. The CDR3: CASSAGGTTSTDTQYF. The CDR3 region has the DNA TGTGCCAGCAGCGCCGGCGGGACAACTAGCACAGATACGCAGTATTTT.

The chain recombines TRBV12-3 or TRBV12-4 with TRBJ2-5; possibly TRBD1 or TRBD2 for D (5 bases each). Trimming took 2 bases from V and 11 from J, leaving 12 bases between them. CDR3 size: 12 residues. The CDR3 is CASSLRDPRQYF. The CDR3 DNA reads TGTGCCAGCAGTTTACGGGACCCGCGGCAGTACTTC.

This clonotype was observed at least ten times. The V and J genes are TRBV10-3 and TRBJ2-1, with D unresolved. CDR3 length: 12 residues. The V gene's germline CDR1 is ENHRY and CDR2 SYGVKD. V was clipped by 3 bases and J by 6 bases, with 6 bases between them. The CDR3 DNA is TGTGCCATCAGTGATATTGGCAATGAGCAGTTCTTC. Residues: CAISDIGNEQFF.

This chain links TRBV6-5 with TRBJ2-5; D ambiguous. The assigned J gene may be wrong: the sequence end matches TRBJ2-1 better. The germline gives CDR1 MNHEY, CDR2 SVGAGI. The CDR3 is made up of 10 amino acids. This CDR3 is CATAQETQFF. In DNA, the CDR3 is TGTGCCACAGCCCAAGAGACCCAGTTCTTC.

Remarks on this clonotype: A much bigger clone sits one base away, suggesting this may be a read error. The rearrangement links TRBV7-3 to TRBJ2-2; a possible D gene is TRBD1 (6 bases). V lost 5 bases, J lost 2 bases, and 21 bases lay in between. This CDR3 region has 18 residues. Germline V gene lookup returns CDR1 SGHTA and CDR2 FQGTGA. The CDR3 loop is CASSTSLSSGTNTGELFF. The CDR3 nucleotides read TGTGCCAGCAGCACCTCTTTGAGTTCGGGGACAAACACCGGGGAGCTGTTTTTT.

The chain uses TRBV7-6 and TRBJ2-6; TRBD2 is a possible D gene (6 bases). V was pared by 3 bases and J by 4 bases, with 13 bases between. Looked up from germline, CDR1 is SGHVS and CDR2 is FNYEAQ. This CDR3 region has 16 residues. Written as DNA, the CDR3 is TGTGCCAGCAGCTTGGAGGGCCCTTGGGGGGCCAACGTCCTGACTTTC. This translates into CASSLEGPWGANVLTF.

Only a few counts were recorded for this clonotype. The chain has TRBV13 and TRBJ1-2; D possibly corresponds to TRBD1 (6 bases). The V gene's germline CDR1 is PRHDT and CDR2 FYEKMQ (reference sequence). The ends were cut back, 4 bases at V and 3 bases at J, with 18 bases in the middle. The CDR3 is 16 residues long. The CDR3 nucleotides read TGTGCCAGCAGCTGGGCAGGGGCGCGCCCTGACTATGGCTACACCTTC. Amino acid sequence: CASSWAGARPDYGYTF.

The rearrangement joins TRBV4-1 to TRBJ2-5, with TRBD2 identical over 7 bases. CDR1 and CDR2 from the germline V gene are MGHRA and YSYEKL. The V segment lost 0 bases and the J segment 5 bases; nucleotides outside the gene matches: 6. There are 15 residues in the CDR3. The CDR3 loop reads CASSQEVWRGETQYF. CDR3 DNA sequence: TGCGCCAGCAGCCAAGAAGTCTGGCGGGGGGAGACCCAGTACTTC.

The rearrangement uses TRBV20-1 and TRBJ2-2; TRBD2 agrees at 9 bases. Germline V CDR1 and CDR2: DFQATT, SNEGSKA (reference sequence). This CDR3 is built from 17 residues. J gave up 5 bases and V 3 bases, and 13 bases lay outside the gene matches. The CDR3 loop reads CSASLAGDLGRTGELFF. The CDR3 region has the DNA TGCAGTGCTAGTTTAGCGGGGGACCTTGGGAGGACCGGGGAGCTGTTTTTT.

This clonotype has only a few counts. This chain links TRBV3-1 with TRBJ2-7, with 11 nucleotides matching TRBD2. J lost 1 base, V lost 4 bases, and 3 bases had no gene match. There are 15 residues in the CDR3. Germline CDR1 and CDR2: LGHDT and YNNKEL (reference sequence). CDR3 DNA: TGTGCCAGCAGCCGCGCTAGCGGGGGGTCCTACGAGCAGTACTTC. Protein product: CASSRASGGSYEQYF.

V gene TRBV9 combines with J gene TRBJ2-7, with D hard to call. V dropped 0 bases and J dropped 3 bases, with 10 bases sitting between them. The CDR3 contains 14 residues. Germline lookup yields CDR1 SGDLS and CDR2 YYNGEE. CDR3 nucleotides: TGTGCCAGCAGCGTAGGAGGTCCAAACTACGAGCAGTACTTC. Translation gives CASSVGGPNYEQYF.